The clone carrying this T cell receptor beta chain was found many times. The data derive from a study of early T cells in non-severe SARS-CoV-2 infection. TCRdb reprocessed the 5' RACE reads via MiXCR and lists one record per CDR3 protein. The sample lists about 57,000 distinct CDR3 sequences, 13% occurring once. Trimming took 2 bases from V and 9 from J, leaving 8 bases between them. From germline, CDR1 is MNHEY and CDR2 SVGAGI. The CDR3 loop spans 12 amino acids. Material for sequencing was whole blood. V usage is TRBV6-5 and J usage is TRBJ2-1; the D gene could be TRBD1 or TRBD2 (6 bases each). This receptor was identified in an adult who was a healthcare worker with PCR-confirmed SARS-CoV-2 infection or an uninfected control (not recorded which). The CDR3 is CASSYRGVEQFF. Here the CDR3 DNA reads TGTGCCAGCAGTTACAGGGGGGTTGAGCAGTTCTTC.